The rows below give T cell receptor beta chains drawn from one sample of a study of blood T cells in healthy people across ages. Each CDR3 protein gets one entry after TCRdb re-called the 5' RACE reads with MiXCR. The sample consists of about 650,000 distinct CDR3 sequences, roughly 30% of them appearing once. What was sequenced was blood. These TCRs come from a woman of 80 years or more in good health. Both conserved end residues are part of each CDR3. The D gene is left open where the match is weak. Not all rows give a size; the values are once, few, many and, for expanded clones, a class.

V	D	J	size	CDR3	DNA
TRBV20-1	TRBD1	TRBJ1-1	once	CSAKGAFGTEAFF	TGCAGTGCTAAGGGGGCGTTCGGCACTGAAGCTTTCTTT
TRBV24-1	.	TRBJ2-5	few	CATSDYNEQYF	TGTGCCACCAGTGATTACAATGAGCAGTACTTC
TRBV20-1	TRBD2	TRBJ2-7	.	CSARASGREYEQYF	TGCAGTGCTAGGGCTAGCGGGAGGGAGTACGAGCAGTACTTC
TRBV5-1	.	TRBJ1-6	.	CASSLVGVRSSYNSPLHF	TGCGCCAGCAGCTTGGTCGGGGTCCGAAGCTCCTATAATTCACCCCTCCACTTT
TRBV3-1	.	TRBJ1-1	many	CASSQTQNTEAFF	TGTGCCAGCAGCCAAACACAGAACACTGAAGCTTTCTTT
TRBV5-1	.	TRBJ1-2	many	CASSSPTRGDYGYTF	TGCGCCAGCAGCAGCCCCACGCGGGGGGACTATGGCTACACCTTC
TRBV20-1	TRBD2	TRBJ2-5	.	CSARRMSGDLQETQYF	TGCAGTGCACGCCGCATGAGCGGGGACTTACAAGAGACCCAGTACTTC
TRBV25-1	.	TRBJ1-1	few	CASRYGMNTEAFF	TGTGCCAGCAGGTACGGAATGAACACTGAAGCTTTCTTT
TRBV20-1	TRBD1	TRBJ1-4	many	CSARDLTGANEKLFF	TGCAGTGCTAGAGATCTAACAGGGGCTAATGAAAAACTGTTTTTT
TRBV28	.	TRBJ1-2	.	CASGVGNYGYTF	TGTGCCAGCGGTGTGGGGAATTATGGCTACACCTTC
TRBV7-2	.	TRBJ2-7	.	CASSFQHPYEQYF	TGTGCCAGCAGCTTTCAACACCCCTACGAGCAGTACTTC
TRBV5-1	TRBD2	TRBJ2-5	few	CASSLAAAGGSETQYF	TGCGCCAGCAGCTTGGCCGCAGCGGGGGGTAGTGAGACCCAGTACTTC
TRBV7-3	.	TRBJ2-5	.	CVSRVGGPRETQYF	TGTGTCAGCAGAGTCGGGGGGCCAAGGGAGACCCAGTACTTC
TRBV7-9	TRBD1	TRBJ2-5	many	CAIDRGLAQETQYF	TGTGCCATCGACAGGGGGCTGGCCCAAGAGACCCAGTACTTC
TRBV18	.	TRBJ2-3	few	CASSPLSGISTDTQYF	TGTGCCAGCTCACCCCTGAGTGGGATAAGCACAGATACGCAGTATTTT
TRBV3-1	TRBD2	TRBJ2-3	few	CASSRGLAGGQDTQYF	TGTGCCAGCAGCCGGGGACTAGCGGGGGGGCAAGATACGCAGTATTTT
TRBV20-1	.	TRBJ2-1	few	CSARGGYRESYNEQFF	TGCAGTGCTAGAGGAGGCTACCGGGAAAGCTACAATGAGCAGTTCTTC
TRBV4-2	.	TRBJ1-4	many	CASSQGAGLVDREKLFF	TGTGCCAGCAGCCAAGGGGCAGGGTTGGTGGATCGGGAAAAACTGTTTTTT
TRBV7-9	.	TRBJ2-3	many	CASSYSRRGTDTQYF	TGTGCCAGCAGCTATAGCCGGCGGGGCACAGATACGCAGTATTTT
TRBV2	.	TRBJ1-2	.	CASSDQGFGYTF	TGTGCCAGCAGTGATCAGGGCTTTGGCTACACCTTC
TRBV5-1	TRBD2	TRBJ2-7	.	CASSVGLANYNEQYF	TGCGCCAGCAGCGTGGGACTAGCGAACTACAATGAGCAGTACTTC
TRBV7-9	.	TRBJ1-4	.	CASSPHSSEDHEKLFF	TGTGCCAGCAGCCCACATAGCAGTGAAGATCATGAAAAACTGTTTTTT
TRBV20-1	.	TRBJ1-2	many	CSAREGGSGYTF	TGCAGTGCTAGAGAAGGGGGGTCTGGCTACACCTTC
TRBV6-5	TRBD1	TRBJ2-7	.	CASSYSSLRDRGFLGYEQYF	TGTGCCAGCAGTTACTCGAGCCTCCGGGACAGGGGGTTCTTGGGGTACGAGCAGTACTTC
TRBV6-1	.	TRBJ2-5	.	CASSVYSQSQETQYF	TGTGCCAGCAGTGTATACTCGCAGTCCCAAGAGACCCAGTACTTC
TRBV5-1	.	TRBJ1-2	.	CASSLGTQPRGDGYTF	TGCGCCAGCAGCTTGGGAACCCAACCCCGTGGGGATGGCTACACCTTC
TRBV7-2	.	TRBJ1-2	many	CASSLAEGYYGYTF	TGTGCCAGCAGCTTAGCGGAGGGGTACTATGGCTACACCTTC
TRBV5-1	TRBD1	TRBJ2-7	many	CASSLDGTASYEQYF	TGCGCCAGCAGCTTGGACGGGACAGCCTCCTACGAGCAGTACTTC
TRBV29-1	TRBD1	TRBJ2-7	many	CSVMTGREQYF	TGCAGCGTTATGACAGGGCGCGAGCAGTACTTC
TRBV9	TRBD2	TRBJ2-2	few	CASSLRGGLNTGERFF	TGTGCCAGCAGCTTACGGGGGGGCCTGAACACCGGGGAGCGGTTTTTT
TRBV6-6	TRBD2	TRBJ2-7	.	CASSYLTGGEQYF	TGTGCCAGCAGTTACTTGACGGGAGGCGAGCAGTACTTC
TRBV29-1	.	TRBJ1-2	many	CSAGGGPYGYTF	TGCAGCGCTGGGGGCGGGCCCTATGGCTACACCTTC
TRBV20-1	.	TRBJ1-1	.	CSAKDSRMNTEAFF	TGCAGTGCTAAAGACAGCCGGATGAACACTGAAGCTTTCTTT
TRBV2	TRBD1	TRBJ1-6	few	CASRLDRGVGNSPLHF	TGTGCCAGCAGACTCGACAGGGGAGTGGGAAATTCACCCCTCCACTTT
TRBV9	.	TRBJ1-2	many	CASSVDPDGDGYTF	TGTGCCAGCAGCGTAGACCCCGATGGAGATGGCTACACCTTC
TRBV20-1	TRBD1	TRBJ1-1	.	CSARRLGDRGTEAFF	TGCAGTGCTAGGAGGCTCGGGGACAGGGGGACTGAAGCTTTCTTT
TRBV6-1	.	TRBJ1-5	few	CASSEFGGGHPQHF	TGTGCCAGCAGTGAATTTGGGGGCGGGCACCCCCAGCATTTT
TRBV30	.	TRBJ2-1	many	CAWSASQGEQFF	TGTGCCTGGAGTGCTTCTCAGGGTGAGCAGTTCTTC
TRBV7-2	.	TRBJ2-3	many	CASSLASSTDTQYF	TGTGCCAGCAGCTTAGCGTCTAGCACAGATACGCAGTATTTT
TRBV5-1	.	TRBJ2-5	many	CASSLVLGETQYF	TGCGCCAGCAGCTTGGTGTTGGGAGAGACCCAGTACTTC
TRBV5-1	.	TRBJ1-2	.	CASSPQGGGYYGYTF	TGCGCCAGCAGCCCTCAGGGAGGCGGCTACTATGGCTACACCTTC
TRBV20-1	TRBD1	TRBJ2-1	.	CSARDQTGTGAGRRYNEQFF	TGCAGTGCTAGAGACCAAACCGGGACAGGGGCCGGCCGGCGCTACAATGAGCAGTTCTTC
TRBV20-1	TRBD2	TRBJ2-5	many	CSARGTSGSSNQGTQYF	TGCAGTGCTAGAGGGACTAGCGGGAGCTCGAATCAAGGGACCCAGTACTTC
TRBV5-1	.	TRBJ1-1	many	CASSLVVGVNTEAFF	TGCGCCAGCAGCTTGGTGGTCGGGGTGAACACTGAAGCTTTCTTT
TRBV10-3	TRBD1	TRBJ2-2	many	CAISEGMVTGSGELFF	TGTGCCATCAGTGAGGGAATGGTGACAGGGTCCGGGGAGCTGTTTTTT